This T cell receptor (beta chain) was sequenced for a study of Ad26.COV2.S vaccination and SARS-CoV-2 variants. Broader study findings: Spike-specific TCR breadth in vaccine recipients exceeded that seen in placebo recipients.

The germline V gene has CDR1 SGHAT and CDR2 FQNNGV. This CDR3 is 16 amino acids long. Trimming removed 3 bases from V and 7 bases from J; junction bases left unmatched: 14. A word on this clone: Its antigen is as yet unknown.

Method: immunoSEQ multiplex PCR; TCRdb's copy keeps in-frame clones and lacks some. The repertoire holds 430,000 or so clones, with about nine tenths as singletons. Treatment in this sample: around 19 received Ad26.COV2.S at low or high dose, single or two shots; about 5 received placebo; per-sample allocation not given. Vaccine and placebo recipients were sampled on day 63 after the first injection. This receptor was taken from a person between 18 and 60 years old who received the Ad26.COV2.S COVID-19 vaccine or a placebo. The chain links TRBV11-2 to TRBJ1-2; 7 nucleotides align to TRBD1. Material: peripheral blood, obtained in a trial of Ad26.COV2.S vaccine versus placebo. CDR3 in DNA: TGTGCCAGCAGCTTTAGGACAGGCGATAAACAGGGTGGCTACACCTTC. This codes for CASSFRTGDKQGGYTF.